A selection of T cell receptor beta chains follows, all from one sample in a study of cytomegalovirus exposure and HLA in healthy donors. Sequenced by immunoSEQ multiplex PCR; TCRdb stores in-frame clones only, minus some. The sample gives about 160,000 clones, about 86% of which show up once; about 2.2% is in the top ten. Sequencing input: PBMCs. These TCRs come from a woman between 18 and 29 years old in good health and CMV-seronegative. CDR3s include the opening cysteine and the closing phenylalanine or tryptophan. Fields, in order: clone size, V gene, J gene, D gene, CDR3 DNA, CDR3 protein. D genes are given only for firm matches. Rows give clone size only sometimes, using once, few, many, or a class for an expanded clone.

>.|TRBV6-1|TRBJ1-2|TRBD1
TGTGCCAGCAGTGAACAGACAGGGGGCAACTATGGCTACACCTTC
CASSEQTGGNYGYTF
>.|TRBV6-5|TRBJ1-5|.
TGTGCCAGCAGTTACTCATCGGGTTACAATCAGCCCCAGCATTTT
CASSYSSGYNQPQHF
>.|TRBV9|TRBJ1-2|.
TGTGCCAGCAGCCCACCGACCGGGGGAGTAAGTTACACCTTC
CASSPPTGGVSYTF
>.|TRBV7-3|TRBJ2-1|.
TGTGCCAGCAGCTTAGGGGGGGCCAACAATGAGCAGTTCTTC
CASSLGGANNEQFF
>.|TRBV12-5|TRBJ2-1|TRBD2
TGTGCTAGTGGTTCCCCCACCGGGACTAGCGGGGGGGATAGCTCCTACAATGAGCAGTTCTTC
CASGSPTGTSGGDSSYNEQFF
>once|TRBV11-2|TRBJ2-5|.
TGTGCCAGCTCTAGCTTCCAAGTGGAGACCCAGTACTTC
CASSSFQVETQYF
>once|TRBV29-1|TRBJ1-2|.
TGCAGCGCCACCCAGGGCTACCCTAACTATGGCTACACCTTC
CSATQGYPNYGYTF
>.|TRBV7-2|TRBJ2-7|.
TGTGCCAGCAGTTTCGACAGCGCATACTACGAGCAGTACTTC
CASSFDSAYYEQYF
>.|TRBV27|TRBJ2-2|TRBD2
TGTGCCAGCAGGCCGCGTGACGGGGGGACCGGGGAGCTGTTTTTT
CASRPRDGGTGELFF
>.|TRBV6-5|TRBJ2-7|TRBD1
TGTGCCAGCAGTTACTCGGTGGCAGGGGGAGCCTACGAGCAGTACTTC
CASSYSVAGGAYEQYF
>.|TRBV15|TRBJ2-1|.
TGTGCCACCAGCAGGTCTGCTGGTCGGCCGGGGAATGAGCAGTTCTTC
CATSRSAGRPGNEQFF
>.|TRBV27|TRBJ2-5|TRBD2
TGTGCCAGCAGTATAGCGGGGGGGCGAGAGACCCAGTACTTC
CASSIAGGRETQYF
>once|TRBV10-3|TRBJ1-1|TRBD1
TGTGCCATCAGTGAGTCGGGGCAGGGGGCTGAAGCTTTCTTT
CAISESGQGAEAFF
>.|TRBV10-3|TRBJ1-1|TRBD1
TGTGCCATCCGCCGACATACAGGGGGCGGCTTGAACACTGAAGCTTTCTTT
CAIRRHTGGGLNTEAFF
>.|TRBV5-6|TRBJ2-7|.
TGTGCCAGCAGCTTGGAGGTGGGGGGCGAGCAGTACTTC
CASSLEVGGEQYF
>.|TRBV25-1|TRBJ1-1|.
TGTGCCAGCAGTGACGGGGTTGGGGACACTGAAGCTTTCTTT
CASSDGVGDTEAFF
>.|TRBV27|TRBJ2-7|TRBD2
TGTGCCAGCAGTTTCTCGGGGGGTCGCTACGAGCAGTACTTC
CASSFSGGRYEQYF
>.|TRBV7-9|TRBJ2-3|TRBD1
TGTGCCAGCAGCTTAGGGGACAGGGGATGGGGAGATACGCAGTATTTT
CASSLGDRGWGDTQYF
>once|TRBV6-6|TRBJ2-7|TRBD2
TGTGCCAGCAGTTACAGGTCTAGCGGCGAGCAGTACTTC
CASSYRSSGEQYF
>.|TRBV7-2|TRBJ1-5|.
TGTGCCAGCAGCTTACAACTGGATCAGCCCCAGCATTTT
CASSLQLDQPQHF
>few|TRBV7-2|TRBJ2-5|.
TGTGCCAGCAGCGCCCAAGCCTCAGGGGTAGAGACCCAGTACTTC
CASSAQASGVETQYF